Given below is one T cell receptor (beta chain) in context. What it recognizes is unknown. Germline CDR1 MNHGY, CDR2 SAAAGT. The CDR3 is 16 amino acids. The J segment lost 5 bases and the V segment lost 6 bases, leaving 15 bases of the junction unmatched. This record comes from a study of sequential checkpoint blockade in melanoma. Study-wide points: Mutational load did not correlate with tumor T-cell fraction or clonality. In arm A, pretreatment tumor clonality was associated with response.

Method: immunoSEQ multiplex PCR; TCRdb's copy keeps in-frame clones and lacks some. Here the sample spans some 18,000 clones, about 69% being singletons. Treatment noted: randomized to nivolumab then ipilimumab (arm A) or the reverse (arm B). This clonotype was sampled from a human donor with melanoma. The material sequenced was tumor tissue (inferred from file names), taken from a patient given nivolumab and ipilimumab in sequence. This chain uses TRBV6-8 with TRBJ1-2; 7 nucleotides match TRBD1. The CDR3 nucleotides read TGTGCCAGCAGCCTACAAACAGGGACAGCCACTTATGGCTACACCTTC. Its translation is CASSLQTGTATYGYTF.